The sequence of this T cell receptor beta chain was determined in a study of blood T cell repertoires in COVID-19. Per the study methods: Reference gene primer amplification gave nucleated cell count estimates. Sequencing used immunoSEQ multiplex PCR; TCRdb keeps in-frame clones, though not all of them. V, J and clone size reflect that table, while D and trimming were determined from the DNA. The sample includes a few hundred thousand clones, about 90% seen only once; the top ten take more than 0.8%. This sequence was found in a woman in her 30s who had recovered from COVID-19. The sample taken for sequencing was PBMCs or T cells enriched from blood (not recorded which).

The CDR3 sequence: CAWGTAKNTEAFF. The CDR3 region has the DNA TGTGCCTGGGGGACAGCCAAGAACACTGAAGCTTTCTTT. The chain links TRBV7-8 to TRBJ1-1; 7 nucleotides align to TRBD1. V gave up 11 bases and J gave up 1 base; unmatched junction bases: 7. The CDR3 length is 13 residues. Germline assignment: CDR1 SGHVS and CDR2 FQNEAQ.